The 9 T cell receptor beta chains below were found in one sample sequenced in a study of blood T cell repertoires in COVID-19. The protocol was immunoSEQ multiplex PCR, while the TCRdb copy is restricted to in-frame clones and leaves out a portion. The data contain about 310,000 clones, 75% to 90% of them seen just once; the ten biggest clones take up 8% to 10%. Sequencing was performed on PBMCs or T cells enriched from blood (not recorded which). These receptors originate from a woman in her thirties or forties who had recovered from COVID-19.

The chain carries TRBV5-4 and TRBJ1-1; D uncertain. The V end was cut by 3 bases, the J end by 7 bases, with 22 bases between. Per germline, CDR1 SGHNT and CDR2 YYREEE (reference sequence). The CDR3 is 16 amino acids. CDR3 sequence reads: CASSSLAGLTPLEAFF. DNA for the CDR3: TGTGCCAGCAGCTCCCTGGCGGGATTAACGCCCCTTGAAGCTTTCTTT.

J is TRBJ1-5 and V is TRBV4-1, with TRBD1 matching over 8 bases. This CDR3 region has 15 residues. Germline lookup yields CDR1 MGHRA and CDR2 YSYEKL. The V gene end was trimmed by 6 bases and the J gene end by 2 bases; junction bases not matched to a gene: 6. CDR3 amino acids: CASSRTGSGNQPQHF. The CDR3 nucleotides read TGCGCCAGCAGTCGGACAGGGTCTGGCAATCAGCCCCAGCATTTT.

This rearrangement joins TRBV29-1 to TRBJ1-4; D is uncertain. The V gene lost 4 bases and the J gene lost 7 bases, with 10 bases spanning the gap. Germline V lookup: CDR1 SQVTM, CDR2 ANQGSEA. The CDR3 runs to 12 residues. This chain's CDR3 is CSVGGGGEKLFF. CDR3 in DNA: TGCAGCGTTGGAGGAGGCGGTGAAAAACTGTTTTTT.

The CDR3 reads CAWERRNEKLFF. The CDR3 coding sequence is TGTGCCTGGGAGCGACGAAATGAAAAACTGTTTTTT. This chain connects TRBV30 to TRBJ1-4; D not certain. The V end was cut by 5 bases, the J end by 5 bases, with 9 bases between. The CDR3 has 12 residues. Germline V lookup: CDR1 GTSNPN, CDR2 SVGIG (reference sequence).

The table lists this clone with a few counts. CDR3 amino acids: CASSLEWNEQFF. The CDR3 nucleotides read TGTGCCAGCAGTTTAGAGTGGAATGAGCAGTTCTTC. The chain carries TRBV28 and TRBJ2-1, with D unresolved. The CDR3 runs 12 residues. Per germline, CDR1 MDHEN and CDR2 SYDVKM. V lost 2 bases, J lost 7 bases, and 6 bases lay in between.

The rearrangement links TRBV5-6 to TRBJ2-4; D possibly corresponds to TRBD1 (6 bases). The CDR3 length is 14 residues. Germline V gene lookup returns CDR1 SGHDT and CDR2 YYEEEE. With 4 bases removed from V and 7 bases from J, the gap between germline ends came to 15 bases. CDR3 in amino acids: CASSPTGFWNIQYF. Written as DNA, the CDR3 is TGTGCCAGCAGCCCGACAGGTTTCTGGAACATTCAGTACTTC. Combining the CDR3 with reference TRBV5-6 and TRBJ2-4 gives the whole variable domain DAGVTQSPTHLIKTRGQQVTLRCSPKSGHDTVSWYQQALGQGPQFIFQYYEEEERQRGNFPDRFSGHQFPNYSSELNVNALLLGDSALYLCASSPTGFWNIQYFGAGTRLSVL.

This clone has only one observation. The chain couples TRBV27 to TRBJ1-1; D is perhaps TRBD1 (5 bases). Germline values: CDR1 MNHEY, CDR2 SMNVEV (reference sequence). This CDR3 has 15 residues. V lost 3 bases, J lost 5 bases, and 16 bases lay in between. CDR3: CASSFSGLSGTEAFF. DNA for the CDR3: TGTGCCAGCAGTTTTTCAGGGCTGAGCGGGACTGAAGCTTTCTTT.

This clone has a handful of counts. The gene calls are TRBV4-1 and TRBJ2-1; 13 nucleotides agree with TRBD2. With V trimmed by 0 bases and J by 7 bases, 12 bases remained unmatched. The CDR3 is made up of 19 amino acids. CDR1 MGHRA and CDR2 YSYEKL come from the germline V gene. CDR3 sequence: CASSQDRRGGLAGRNEQFF. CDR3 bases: TGCGCCAGCAGCCAAGATCGTAGGGGGGGACTAGCGGGAAGGAATGAGCAGTTCTTC.

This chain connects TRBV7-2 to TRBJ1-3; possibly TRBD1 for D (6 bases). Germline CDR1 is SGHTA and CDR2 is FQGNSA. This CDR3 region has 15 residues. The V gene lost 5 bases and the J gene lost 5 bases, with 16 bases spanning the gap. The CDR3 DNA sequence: TGTGCCAGCAGCCTAAGCCAGGGGAGCCGAAACACCATATATTTT. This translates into CASSLSQGSRNTIYF.